What follows are 22 T cell receptor beta chains derived from one specimen sequenced in a study of T cell responses to AZD1222 COVID-19 vaccine. The table came from immunoSEQ multiplex PCR; TCRdb's copy has only in-frame clones and leaves some out. The sample lists tens of thousands of clones, around 84% occurring once. The sequenced sample was peripheral blood, obtained on day 0 of AZD1222 vaccination. The receptors here all came from an adult in good health.

The chain employs TRBV4-1 and TRBJ1-1; 12 nucleotides align to TRBD1. With V trimmed by 1 base and J by 4 bases, 13 bases remained unmatched. The germline gives CDR1 MGHRA, CDR2 YSYEKL. There are 19 residues in the CDR3. The DNA for the CDR3 is TGCGCCAGCAGCCAAGCAAGCTCGGGACAGGGGGCAGGAGGCACTGAAGCTTTCTTT. It codes for CASSQASSGQGAGGTEAFF.

This clone has only one observation. The V and J genes are TRBV18 and TRBJ1-2, with 12 positions matching TRBD1. The germline CDR1 and CDR2 sequences are KGHSH and LQKENI. The CDR3 is made up of 19 amino acids. J was trimmed by 4 bases and V by 3 bases; bases with no gene match: 15. The CDR3 DNA is TGTGCCAGCTCACCTTCTCCGGGACAGGGGGCAGGGTATGCCTATGGCTACACCTTC. The encoded protein is CASSPSPGQGAGYAYGYTF.

This chain connects TRBV5-1 to TRBJ1-2; TRBD1 is a possible D gene (6 bases). CDR3 length: 12 residues. Germline V lookup: CDR1 SGHRS, CDR2 YFSETQ. V was shortened by 6 bases and J by 4 bases, with 10 bases between the two germline ends. Here the CDR3 reads CASIGTSYGYTF. Here the CDR3 DNA reads TGCGCCAGCATCGGGACATCCTATGGCTACACCTTC.

The chain joins TRBV3-1 (or the pseudogene TRBV3-2) to TRBJ2-1, with a tentative D call TRBD2 (5 bases). The CDR3 length is 15 residues. Germline CDR1 is LGHDT and CDR2 is YNNKEL (reference sequence). Deletions cut 3 bases from V and 9 bases from J, with 18 bases between. The CDR3 DNA sequence: TGTGCCAGCAGCCATCAGACGGATTACAGCGGTGAGCAGTTCTTC. Translated: CASSHQTDYSGEQFF.

This chain's CDR3 is CSVLDRGNQPQHF. For the CDR3, the DNA is TGCAGCGTCCTCGACAGGGGCAATCAGCCCCAGCATTTT. The V gene is TRBV29-1, the J gene TRBJ1-5; 7 bases match TRBD1. The J segment lost 2 bases and the V segment lost 6 bases, leaving 4 bases of the junction unmatched. Germline V gives CDR1 SQVTM, CDR2 ANQGSEA. The CDR3 is 13 amino acids.

The CDR3, as DNA: TGCGCCAGCAGCTCCCAACCCGGACAGGGAGCTAACTATGGCTACACCTTC. It is translated as CASSSQPGQGANYGYTF. V is TRBV5-1 and J is TRBJ1-2, with 8 positions matching TRBD1. Germline CDR1 SGHRS, CDR2 YFSETQ. The CDR3 has 17 residues. The ends lost 3 bases at V and 0 bases at J; junction bases unmatched: 10.

The chain recombines TRBV3-1 (or the pseudogene TRBV3-2) with TRBJ1-1; 8 bases align to TRBD1. CDR3 length equals 14 residues. CDR1 LGHDT and CDR2 YNNKEL come from the germline V gene (reference sequence). Trimming at V came to 6 bases and at J to 0 bases, leaving 3 bases not matched to a gene. The CDR3 DNA is TGTGCCAGCAGGGCGGACAGGGTGAACACTGAAGCTTTCTTT. This translates into CASRADRVNTEAFF.

The V gene is TRBV10-1, the J gene TRBJ2-7; the match to TRBD1 covers 7 bases. Germline CDR1 and CDR2: WNHNN and SYGVQD (reference sequence). This CDR3 has 17 residues. Germline trimming cut 11 bases from V and 3 bases from J; bases unmatched to any gene: 22. The CDR3 region is CAGLSGTAQMGFYEQYF. The CDR3 DNA follows: TGCGCCGGACTCTCCGGGACAGCCCAAATGGGCTTCTACGAGCAGTACTTC.

The chain uses TRBV6-5 and TRBJ1-3; D is unclear. The germline V gene encodes CDR1 MNHEY and CDR2 SVGAGI. The V gene lost 0 bases and the J gene lost 0 bases, with 9 bases spanning the gap. The CDR3 is 16 residues long. CDR3 in DNA: TGTGCCAGCAGTTACTCATCCCCGCGCTCTGGAAACACCATATATTTT. Amino acid sequence: CASSYSSPRSGNTIYF.

The gene calls are TRBV28 and TRBJ1-2, with 9 bases lining up with TRBD1. The length of the CDR3 is 13 residues. V gave up 6 bases and J gave up 10 bases; unmatched junction bases: 9. The V gene's germline CDR1 is MDHEN and CDR2 SYDVKM. In nucleotides, the CDR3 is TGTGCCAGCAGATTCCCGGGACAGGGTGTCTACACCTTC. This translates into CASRFPGQGVYTF.

This chain connects TRBV19 to TRBJ2-2; 9 bases are a match to TRBD1. The CDR3 is 15 amino acids. The junction had 6 bases not matched to a gene; V was cut back by 5 bases and J by 5 bases. The germline CDR1 and CDR2 sequences are LNHDA and SQIVND (reference sequence). In DNA, the CDR3 is TGTGCCAGTAGTTGGGACAGGGTAGGGACCGGGGAGCTGTTTTTT. Protein sequence: CASSWDRVGTGELFF.

The J gene is TRBJ1-1, the V gene TRBV6-5; possibly TRBD1 for D (5 bases). The CDR3 is 15 amino acids. Germline CDR1 MNHEY, CDR2 SVGAGI. V lost 6 bases and J 3 bases, leaving 17 bases between the germline ends. CDR3: CASSPPRGGDTEAFF. The CDR3 DNA follows: TGTGCCAGCAGCCCCCCACGGGGAGGGGACACTGAAGCTTTCTTT.

This clone was observed a single time. V gene TRBV6-5 combines with J gene TRBJ1-6; 7 bases map to TRBD1. Germline values: CDR1 MNHEY, CDR2 SVGAGI. The CDR3 is 16 amino acids. V lost 0 bases and J lost 7; bases outside the gene matches: 6. The CDR3 DNA reads TGTGCCAGCAGTTACTCACAGGGGATTGGAAATTCACCCCTCCACTTT. Amino acid sequence: CASSYSQGIGNSPLHF.

The chain uses TRBV3-1 (or the pseudogene TRBV3-2) and TRBJ2-5; D not resolved. This CDR3 is 13 amino acids long. Trimming took off 2 bases at V and 3 bases at J, with 7 bases between the two ends. In germline, CDR1 is LGHDT, CDR2 YNNKEL (reference sequence). This CDR3 reads CASSQTEKETQYF. CDR3 DNA: TGTGCCAGCAGCCAAACCGAGAAAGAGACCCAGTACTTC.

The rearrangement links TRBV2 to TRBJ1-5, with a weak D call TRBD1 (5 bases). This CDR3 spans 13 amino acids. V lost 7 bases and J lost 4, with 11 bases in between. Germline-derived CDR1 and CDR2 are SNHLY and FYNNEI. DNA for the CDR3: TGTGCCAGCACCACAGGTTCAAATCAGCCCCAGCATTTT. Protein: CASTTGSNQPQHF.

Written as DNA, the CDR3 is TGTAGCTCGACTCGCTCCTACAATGAGCAGTTCTTC. Its translation is CSSTRSYNEQFF. This chain joins TRBV12-3 or TRBV12-4 and TRBJ2-1; D is uncertain. The CDR3 totals 12 residues.

This clone has just one count. The rearrangement uses TRBV20-1 and TRBJ2-7; no clear D. Germline V gene data show CDR1 as DFQATT and CDR2 as SNEGSKA (reference sequence). V lost 5 bases and J lost 3, with 5 bases in between. The CDR3 contains 10 residues. CDR3 sequence: CSAPHYEQYF. The CDR3 nucleotides are TGCAGTGCTCCTCACTACGAGCAGTACTTC.

This sequence joins TRBV28 and TRBJ1-1; 7 bases fit TRBD1. Germline CDR1 and CDR2: MDHEN and SYDVKM. V was pared by 3 bases and J by 5 bases, with 12 bases of the junction left unmatched. The CDR3 length is 16 residues. CDR3 sequence (DNA): TGTGCCAGCAGTTTCGCACAGGGGTTGGGGGTGACTGAAGCTTTCTTT. Protein sequence: CASSFAQGLGVTEAFF.

This clone has just one count. This sequence joins TRBV2 and TRBJ2-1; 8 positions match TRBD1. The V segment lost 6 bases and the J segment 12 bases; nucleotides outside the gene matches: 7. There are 12 residues in the CDR3. Germline lookup yields CDR1 SNHLY and CDR2 FYNNEI. CDR3 in amino acids: CASRGTGGAQFF. In DNA form, the CDR3 reads TGTGCCAGCAGGGGCACAGGGGGTGCGCAGTTCTTC.

This clone showed up just a few times. V is TRBV28 and J is TRBJ2-7; perhaps TRBD1 as D (6 bases). Trimming shortened V by 3 bases and J by 2 bases, and 11 bases separated the two germline ends. This CDR3 is built from 14 residues. CDR1 is MDHEN, CDR2 SYDVKM, per germline. The CDR3 spells CASSFSRTAYEQYF. The CDR3 DNA follows: TGTGCCAGCAGTTTCTCACGGACAGCCTACGAGCAGTACTTC.

This clone occurred a few times. The rearrangement joins TRBV10-2 to TRBJ1-5; no clear D. Per germline, CDR1 WSHSY and CDR2 SAAADI. This CDR3 has 13 residues. The V end was cut by 8 bases, the J end by 2 bases, with 10 bases between. CDR3 protein: CASRQSRNQPQHF. In nucleotides, the CDR3 is TGCGCCAGCCGCCAGTCTCGCAATCAGCCCCAGCATTTT.

This clone was detected a few times. The rearrangement joins TRBV5-6 to TRBJ1-6; 10 bases map to TRBD1. This CDR3 comprises 16 residues. The V and J ends lost 2 bases and 7 bases, in that order; junction bases with no gene match: 6. Germline V gives CDR1 SGHDT, CDR2 YYEEEE. CDR3: CASSFGVDRGNSPLHF. Written as DNA, the CDR3 is TGTGCCAGCAGCTTCGGGGTGGACAGGGGGAATTCACCCCTCCACTTT.